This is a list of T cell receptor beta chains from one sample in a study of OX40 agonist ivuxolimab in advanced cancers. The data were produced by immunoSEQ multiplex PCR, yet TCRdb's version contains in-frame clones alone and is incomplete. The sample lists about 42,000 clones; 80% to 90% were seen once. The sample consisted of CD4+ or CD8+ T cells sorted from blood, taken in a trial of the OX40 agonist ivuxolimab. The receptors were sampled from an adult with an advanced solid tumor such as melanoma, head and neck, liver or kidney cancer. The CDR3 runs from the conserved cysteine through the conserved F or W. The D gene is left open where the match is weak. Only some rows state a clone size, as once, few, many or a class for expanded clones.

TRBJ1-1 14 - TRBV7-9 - TGTGCCAGCAGTAAAGGGCAGGAGAACACTGAAGCTTTCTTT CASSKGQENTEAFF
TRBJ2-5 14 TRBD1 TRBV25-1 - TGTGCCAGCAGTGAATCAAGACAGGGAGAGACCCAGTACTTC CASSESRQGETQYF
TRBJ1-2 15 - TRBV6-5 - TGTGCCAGCAGCGCTTACTCACAGGGATCGTATGGCTACACCTTC CASSAYSQGSYGYTF
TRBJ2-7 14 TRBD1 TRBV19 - TGTGCCAGTAGTAGCAGGGGGTCGGCCTACGAGCAGTACTTC CASSSRGSAYEQYF
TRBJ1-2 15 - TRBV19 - TGTGCCAGTACCATACGCCAGGGGTGGGACTATGGCTACACCTTC CASTIRQGWDYGYTF
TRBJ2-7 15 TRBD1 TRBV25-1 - TGTGCCAGCAGTGCCTTAAACAGGGGAGACTACGAGCAGTACTTC CASSALNRGDYEQYF
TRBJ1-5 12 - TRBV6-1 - TGTGCCAGCCGAACAGCGAATCAGCCCCAGCATTTT CASRTANQPQHF
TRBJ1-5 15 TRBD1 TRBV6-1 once TGTGCCAGCAGTGAGCTACAGGGGGAAGGTCAGCCCCAGCATTTT CASSELQGEGQPQHF
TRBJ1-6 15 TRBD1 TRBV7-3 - TGTGCCAGCAGCTCCGGGACAGCCCAGAATTCACCCCTCCACTTT CASSSGTAQNSPLHF
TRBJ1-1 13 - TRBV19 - TGTGCCAGTAGTCCGCGTGAGGGCACTGAAGCTTTCTTT CASSPREGTEAFF
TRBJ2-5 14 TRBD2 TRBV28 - TGTGCCAGCAGTTTGACTAGCCGGGGTGGGGCCCAGTACTTC CASSLTSRGGAQYF
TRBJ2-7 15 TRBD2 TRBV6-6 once TGTGCCAGCAGTAAAGGACTAGCGGGGGCTGGTGAGCAGTACTTC CASSKGLAGAGEQYF
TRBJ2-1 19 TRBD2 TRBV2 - TGTGCCAGCAGTGAAGCGGGGGTTCTGGGGCTAGCGGGCGTCAATGAGCAGTTCTTC CASSEAGVLGLAGVNEQFF
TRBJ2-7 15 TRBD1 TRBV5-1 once TGCGCCAGCAGCCCAGGGACAGGGAGAAATTACGAGCAGTACTTC CASSPGTGRNYEQYF
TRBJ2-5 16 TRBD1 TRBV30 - TGTGCCTGGAGTTCGGACAGGGTGGAGGCACAAGAGACCCAGTACTTC CAWSSDRVEAQETQYF
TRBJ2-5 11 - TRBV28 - TGTGCCAGCAGCCACCAAGAGACCCAGTACTTC CASSHQETQYF
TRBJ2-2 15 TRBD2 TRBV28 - TGTGCCAGCAGTTTAACGATAGCGGGATCCGGGGAGCTGTTTTTT CASSLTIAGSGELFF
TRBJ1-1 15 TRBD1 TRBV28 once TGTGCCAGCAGTTTAACAGGGGCCCTTAACACTGAAGCTTTCTTT CASSLTGALNTEAFF
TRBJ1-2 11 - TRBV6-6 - TGTGCCAGCAGCCGGACTTGGGGCTACACCTTC CASSRTWGYTF
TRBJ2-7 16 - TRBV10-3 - TGTGCCATCAGTGAGCGATGGGATGAGGGTGTCAACGAGCAGTACTTC CAISERWDEGVNEQYF
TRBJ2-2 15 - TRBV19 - TGTGCCAGTAGTATTGGAGGGTCGAACACCGGGGAGCTGTTTTTT CASSIGGSNTGELFF
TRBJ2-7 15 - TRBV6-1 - TGTGCCAGCACAAAGGGGGGAGCAGAAAACTACGAGCAGTACTTC CASTKGGAENYEQYF
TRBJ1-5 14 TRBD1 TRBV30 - TGTGCCTGGAGTGCGACAGGGGCCAATCAGCCCCAGCATTTT CAWSATGANQPQHF